The 2 T cell receptor beta chains given below trace back to one sample, sequenced in a study of cytomegalovirus exposure and HLA in healthy donors. PCR used 60 Vbeta primers and 13 Jbeta primers. Libraries were prepared by immunoSEQ multiplex PCR; TCRdb keeps only in-frame clonotypes and omits some of them. Of around 150,000 clones listed, roughly 74% were seen once; the top ten hold 11%. The sample was PBMCs. The receptors shown here come from a man younger than 35 in good health and CMV-seropositive.

The CDR3, as DNA: TGCGCCAGCAGCCAGGAACTGTCGGGGGGAAACCCATACGAGCAGTACTTC. Amino acid sequence: CASSQELSGGNPYEQYF. The gene calls are TRBV4-1 and TRBJ2-7, with 7 bases matching TRBD2. V lost 3 bases to trimming and J lost 4 bases; unmatched junction nucleotides: 15. CDR3 length: 17 amino acids. CDR1 and CDR2 from the germline V gene are MGHRA and YSYEKL.

The J gene is TRBJ1-4, the V gene TRBV28; TRBD1 matches at 8 bases. Per germline, CDR1 MDHEN and CDR2 SYDVKM. The CDR3 is 16 amino acids. Losses at the gene ends were 2 bases for V and 11 bases for J; bases not matched to a gene: 13. In DNA, the CDR3 is TGTGCCAGCAGTTTAGGAACCGGGACAGGAATGAGGAAACTGTTTTTT. Amino acid sequence: CASSLGTGTGMRKLFF.